The entry that follows covers one TCR beta chain sequence. Germline V gene data show CDR1 as SEHNR and CDR2 as FQNEAQ (reference sequence). The CDR3 runs 19 residues. Germline trimming cut 5 bases from V and 4 bases from J; bases unmatched to any gene: 17. The data derive from a study of blood T cell repertoires in COVID-19. Study context: Italy, Spain and the United States were the sources of the convalescent and acute COVID-19 samples. Sources were T cells, B-cell-depleted T cells, or PBMCs; the material itself was cDNA or gDNA.

In the authors' methods: Amplification from reference gene primers served as the basis for estimated nucleated cell counts. TCRdb's copy holds only in-frame clones and misses some; the assay was immunoSEQ multiplex PCR. The V and J calls and clone size come from that table; D and trimming were worked out from the DNA. The sample lists roughly 260,000 clones; approximately 86% were seen once. Sequenced sample: PBMCs or T cells enriched from blood (not recorded which). This clonotype originated in a woman aged 25 to 45 with acute COVID-19. The J gene is TRBJ2-1, the V gene TRBV7-9, with TRBD2 matching 10 bases. The CDR3 is CASSATVPLLAGPYNEQFF. CDR3 nucleotides: TGTGCCAGCAGCGCGACCGTCCCCCTACTAGCGGGGCCTTACAATGAGCAGTTCTTC.